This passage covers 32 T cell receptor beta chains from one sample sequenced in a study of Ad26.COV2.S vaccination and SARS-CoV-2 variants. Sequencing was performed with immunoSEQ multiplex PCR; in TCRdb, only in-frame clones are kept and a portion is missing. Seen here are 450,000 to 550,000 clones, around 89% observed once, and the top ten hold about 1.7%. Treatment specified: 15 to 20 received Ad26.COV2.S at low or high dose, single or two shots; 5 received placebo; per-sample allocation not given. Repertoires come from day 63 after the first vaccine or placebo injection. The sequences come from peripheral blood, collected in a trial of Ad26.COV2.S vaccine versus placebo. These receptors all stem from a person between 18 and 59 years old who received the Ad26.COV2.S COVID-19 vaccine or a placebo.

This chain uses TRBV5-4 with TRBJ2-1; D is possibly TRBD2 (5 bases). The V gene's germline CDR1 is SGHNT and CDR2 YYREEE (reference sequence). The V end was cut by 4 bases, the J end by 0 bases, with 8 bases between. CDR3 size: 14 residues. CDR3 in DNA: TGTGCCAGCAGCCCGGGGAGCTCCTACAATGAGCAGTTCTTC. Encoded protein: CASSPGSSYNEQFF.

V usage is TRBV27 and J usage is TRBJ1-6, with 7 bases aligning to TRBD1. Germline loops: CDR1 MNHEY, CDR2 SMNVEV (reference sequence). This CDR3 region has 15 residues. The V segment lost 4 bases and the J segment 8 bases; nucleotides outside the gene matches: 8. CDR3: CASSWSTGVDSPLHF. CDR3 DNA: TGTGCCAGCAGTTGGAGCACAGGGGTGGATTCACCCCTCCACTTT.

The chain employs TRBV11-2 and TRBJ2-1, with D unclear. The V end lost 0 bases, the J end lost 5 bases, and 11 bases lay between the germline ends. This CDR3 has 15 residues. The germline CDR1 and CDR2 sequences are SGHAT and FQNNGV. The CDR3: CASSLDNLRDNEQFF. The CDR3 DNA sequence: TGTGCCAGCAGCTTAGATAACTTACGGGACAATGAGCAGTTCTTC.

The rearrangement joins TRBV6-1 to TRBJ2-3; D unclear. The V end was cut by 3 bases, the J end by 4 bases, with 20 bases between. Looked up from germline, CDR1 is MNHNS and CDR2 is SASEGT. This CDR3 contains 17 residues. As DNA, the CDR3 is TGTGCCAGCAGTGAGGTGGGCAGGTTGAGCCCCCCAGATACGCAGTATTTT. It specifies CASSEVGRLSPPDTQYF.

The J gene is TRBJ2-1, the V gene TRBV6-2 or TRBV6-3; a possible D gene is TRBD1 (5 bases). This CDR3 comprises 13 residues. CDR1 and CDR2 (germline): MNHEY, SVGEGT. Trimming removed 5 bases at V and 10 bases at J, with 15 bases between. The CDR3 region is CASSLGERREQFF. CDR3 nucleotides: TGTGCCAGCAGTCTAGGGGAACGGCGAGAGCAGTTCTTC.

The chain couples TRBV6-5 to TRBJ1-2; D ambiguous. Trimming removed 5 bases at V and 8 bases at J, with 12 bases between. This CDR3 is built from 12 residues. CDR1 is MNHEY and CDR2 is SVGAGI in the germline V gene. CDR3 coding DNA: TGTGCCAGCAGTAACCAGAGGGCAGGCTACACCTTC. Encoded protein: CASSNQRAGYTF.

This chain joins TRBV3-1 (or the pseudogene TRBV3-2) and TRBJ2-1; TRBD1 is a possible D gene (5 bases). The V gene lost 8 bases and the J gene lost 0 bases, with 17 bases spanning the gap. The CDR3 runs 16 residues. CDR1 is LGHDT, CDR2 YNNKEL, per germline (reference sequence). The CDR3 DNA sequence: TGTGCCAGCGAACGCAGAGTCAGGGACTCCTACAATGAGCAGTTCTTC. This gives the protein CASERRVRDSYNEQFF.

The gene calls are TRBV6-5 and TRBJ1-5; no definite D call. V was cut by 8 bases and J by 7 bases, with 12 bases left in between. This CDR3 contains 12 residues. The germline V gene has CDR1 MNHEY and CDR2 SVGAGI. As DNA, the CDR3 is TGTGCCAGCCTTAAGGAAGCCCAGCCCCAGCATTTT. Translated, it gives CASLKEAQPQHF.

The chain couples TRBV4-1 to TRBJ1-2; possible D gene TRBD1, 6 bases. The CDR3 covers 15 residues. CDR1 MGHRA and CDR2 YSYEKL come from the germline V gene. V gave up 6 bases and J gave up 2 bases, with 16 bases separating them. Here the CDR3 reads CASSSTGGRNYGYTF. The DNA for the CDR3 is TGCGCCAGCAGTTCCACGGGGGGCAGGAACTATGGCTACACCTTC.

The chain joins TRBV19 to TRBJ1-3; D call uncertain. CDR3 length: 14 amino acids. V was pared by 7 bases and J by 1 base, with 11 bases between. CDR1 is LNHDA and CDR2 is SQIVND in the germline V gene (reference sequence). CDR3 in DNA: TGTGCCAGTATCCAAACCGGGTCTGGAAACACCATATATTTT. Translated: CASIQTGSGNTIYF.

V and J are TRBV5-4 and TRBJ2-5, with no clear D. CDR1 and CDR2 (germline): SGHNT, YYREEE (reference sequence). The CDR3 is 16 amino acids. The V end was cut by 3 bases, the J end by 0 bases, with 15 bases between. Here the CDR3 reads CASSSPPLTNQETQYF. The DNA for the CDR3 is TGTGCCAGCAGCTCCCCCCCGCTTACGAACCAAGAGACCCAGTACTTC.

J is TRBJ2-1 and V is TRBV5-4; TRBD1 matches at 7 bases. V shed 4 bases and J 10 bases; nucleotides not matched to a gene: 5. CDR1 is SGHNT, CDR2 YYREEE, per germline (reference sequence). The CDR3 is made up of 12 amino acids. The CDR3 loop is CASSVEDREQFF. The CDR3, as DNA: TGTGCCAGCAGCGTAGAGGACAGGGAGCAGTTCTTC.

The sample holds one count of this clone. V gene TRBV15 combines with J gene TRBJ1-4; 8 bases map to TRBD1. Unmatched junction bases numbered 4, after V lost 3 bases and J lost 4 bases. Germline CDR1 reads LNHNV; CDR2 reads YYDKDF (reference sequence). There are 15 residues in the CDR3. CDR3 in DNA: TGTGCCACCAGCAGCGGGACAGGTATTAATGAAAAACTGTTTTTT. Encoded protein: CATSSGTGINEKLFF.

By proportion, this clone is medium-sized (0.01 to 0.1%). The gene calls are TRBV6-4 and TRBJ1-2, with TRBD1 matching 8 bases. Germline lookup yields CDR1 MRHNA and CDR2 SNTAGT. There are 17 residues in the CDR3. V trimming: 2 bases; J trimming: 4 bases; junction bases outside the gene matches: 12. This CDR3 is CASSDGPPGDRSYGYTF. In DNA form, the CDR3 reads TGTGCCAGCAGTGACGGGCCACCCGGGGACAGGTCCTATGGCTACACCTTC.

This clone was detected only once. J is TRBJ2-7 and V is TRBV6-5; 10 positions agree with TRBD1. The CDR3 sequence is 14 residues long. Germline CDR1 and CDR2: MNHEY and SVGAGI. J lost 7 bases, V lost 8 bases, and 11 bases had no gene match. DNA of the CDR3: TGTGCCAGCGTGGACCGGGACAGGGGTCGGGAGCAGTACTTC. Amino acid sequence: CASVDRDRGREQYF.

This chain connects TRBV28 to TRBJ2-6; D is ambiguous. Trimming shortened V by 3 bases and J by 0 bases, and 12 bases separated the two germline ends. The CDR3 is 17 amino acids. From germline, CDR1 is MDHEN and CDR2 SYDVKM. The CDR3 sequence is CASSLGGHYSGANVLTF. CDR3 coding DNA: TGTGCCAGCAGTTTGGGTGGCCACTACTCTGGGGCCAACGTCCTGACTTTC.

CDR3 in DNA: TGTGCCAGCAGTGAAACCGGGAGTGGCCCAGATACGCAGTATTTT. Translated, it gives CASSETGSGPDTQYF. This chain uses TRBV2 with TRBJ2-3; D is possibly TRBD2 (6 bases). Trimming shortened V by 2 bases and J by 4 bases, and 13 bases separated the two germline ends. Germline V CDR1 and CDR2: SNHLY, FYNNEI. The CDR3 covers 15 residues.

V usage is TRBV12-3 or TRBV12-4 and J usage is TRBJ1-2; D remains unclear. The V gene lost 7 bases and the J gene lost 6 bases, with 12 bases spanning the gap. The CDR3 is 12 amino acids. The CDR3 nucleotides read TGTGCCAGCAACAAGGCTAAGGATGGCTACACCTTC. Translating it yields CASNKAKDGYTF.

CDR3 region: CASSLLKTNTGELFF. The CDR3 DNA sequence: TGTGCCAGCAGCTTATTAAAGACCAACACCGGGGAGCTGTTTTTT. The genes are TRBV7-9 and TRBJ2-2; D unresolved. V was cut by 2 bases and J by 2 bases, with 9 bases left in between. The CDR3 runs to 15 residues. In germline, CDR1 is SEHNR, CDR2 FQNEAQ (reference sequence).

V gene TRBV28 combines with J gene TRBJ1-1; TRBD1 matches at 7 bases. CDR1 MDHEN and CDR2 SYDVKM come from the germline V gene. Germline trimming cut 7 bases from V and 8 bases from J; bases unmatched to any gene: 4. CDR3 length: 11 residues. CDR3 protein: CASTRGGEAFF. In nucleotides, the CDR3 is TGTGCCAGCACCAGGGGGGGGGAAGCTTTCTTT.

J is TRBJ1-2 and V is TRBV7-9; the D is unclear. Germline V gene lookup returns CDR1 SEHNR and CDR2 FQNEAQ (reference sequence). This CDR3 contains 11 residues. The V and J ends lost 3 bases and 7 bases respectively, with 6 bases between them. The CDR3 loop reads CASSLWGGYTF. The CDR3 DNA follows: TGTGCCAGCAGCTTGTGGGGTGGCTACACCTTC.

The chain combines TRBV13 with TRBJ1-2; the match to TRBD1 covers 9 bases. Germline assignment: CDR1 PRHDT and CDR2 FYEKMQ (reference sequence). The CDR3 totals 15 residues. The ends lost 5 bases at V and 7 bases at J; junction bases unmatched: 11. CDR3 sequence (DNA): TGTGCCAGCAGCCCCTCGGACAGGGGAAAGCGTGGCTACACCTTC. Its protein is CASSPSDRGKRGYTF.

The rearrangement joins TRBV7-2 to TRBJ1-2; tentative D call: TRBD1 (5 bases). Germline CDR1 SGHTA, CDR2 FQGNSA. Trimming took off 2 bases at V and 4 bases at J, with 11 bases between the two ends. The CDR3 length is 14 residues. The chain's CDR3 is CASSLQGLFYGYTF. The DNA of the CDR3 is TGTGCCAGCAGCTTACAGGGTTTGTTCTATGGCTACACCTTC.

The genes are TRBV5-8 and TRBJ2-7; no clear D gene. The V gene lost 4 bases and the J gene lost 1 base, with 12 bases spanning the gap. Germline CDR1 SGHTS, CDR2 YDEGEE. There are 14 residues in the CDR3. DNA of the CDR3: TGTGCCAGCAGCCGGATAGCCGGGTCCTACGAGCAGTACTTC. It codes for CASSRIAGSYEQYF.

CDR3 sequence: CASSLALGPGELFF. The CDR3 DNA is TGTGCCAGCAGCTTAGCGCTGGGACCCGGGGAGCTGTTTTTT. J is TRBJ2-2 and V is TRBV7-2; D possibly uses TRBD1 or TRBD2 (5 bases each). Germline lookup yields CDR1 SGHTA and CDR2 FQGNSA. This CDR3 is built from 14 residues. V lost 0 bases, J lost 6 bases, and 8 bases lay in between.

Here the CDR3 DNA reads TGTGCCAGCAGTTTCCACGGTCCCGGGACTAGCGGGGACACAGATACGCAGTATTTT. Encoded protein: CASSFHGPGTSGDTDTQYF. The rearrangement uses TRBV27 and TRBJ2-3, with 13 nucleotides matching TRBD2. The CDR3 totals 19 residues. After removal of 3 bases from V and 2 bases from J, the junction contained 11 bases not matched to a gene. Germline assignment: CDR1 MNHEY and CDR2 SMNVEV (reference sequence).

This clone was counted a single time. This CDR3 is CASSQGYSGTYSYEQYF. In DNA form, the CDR3 reads TGCGCCAGCAGCCAGGGTTATTCGGGGACGTACTCCTACGAGCAGTACTTC. The gene calls are TRBV4-3 and TRBJ2-7, with D possibly being TRBD1 or TRBD2 (5 bases each). CDR1 is LGHNA, CDR2 YSLEER, per germline. The CDR3 is 17 amino acids. With 3 bases removed from V and 0 bases from J, the gap between germline ends came to 18 bases.

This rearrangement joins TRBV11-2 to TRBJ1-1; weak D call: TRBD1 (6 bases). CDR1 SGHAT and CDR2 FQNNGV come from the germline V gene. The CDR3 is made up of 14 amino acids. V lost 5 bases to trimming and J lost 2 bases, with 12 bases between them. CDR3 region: CASSRGQANTEAFF. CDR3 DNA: TGTGCCAGCAGCCGGGGGCAGGCAAACACTGAAGCTTTCTTT.

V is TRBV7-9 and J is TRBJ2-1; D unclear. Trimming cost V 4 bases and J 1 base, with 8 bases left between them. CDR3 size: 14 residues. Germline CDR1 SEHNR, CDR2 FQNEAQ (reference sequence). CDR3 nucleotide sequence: TGTGCCAGCAGCTCCCTAAGGTCCTACAATGAGCAGTTCTTC. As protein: CASSSLRSYNEQFF.

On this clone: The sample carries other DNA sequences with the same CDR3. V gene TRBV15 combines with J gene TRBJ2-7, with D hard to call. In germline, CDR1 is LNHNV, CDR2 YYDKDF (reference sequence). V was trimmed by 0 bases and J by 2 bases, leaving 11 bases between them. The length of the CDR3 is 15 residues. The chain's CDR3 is CATSRDRTAAYEQYF. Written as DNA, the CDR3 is TGTGCCACCAGCAGAGATCGAACAGCCGCCTACGAGCAGTACTTC.

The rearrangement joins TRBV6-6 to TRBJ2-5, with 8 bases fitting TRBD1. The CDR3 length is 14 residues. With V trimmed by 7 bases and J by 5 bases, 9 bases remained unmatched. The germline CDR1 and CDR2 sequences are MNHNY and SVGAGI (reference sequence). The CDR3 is CASTDTGGGETQYF. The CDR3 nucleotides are TGTGCCAGCACCGATACAGGGGGTGGCGAGACCCAGTACTTC.

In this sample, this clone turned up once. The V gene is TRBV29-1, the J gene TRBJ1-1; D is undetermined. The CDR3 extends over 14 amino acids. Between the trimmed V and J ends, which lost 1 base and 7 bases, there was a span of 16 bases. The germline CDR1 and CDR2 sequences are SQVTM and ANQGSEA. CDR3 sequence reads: CSVEVAPTTFEAFF. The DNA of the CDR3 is TGCAGCGTTGAAGTGGCCCCCACAACCTTTGAAGCTTTCTTT.